The clone carrying this T cell receptor beta chain turned up a few times. Its antigen is undetermined. The sample originates from a study of T-cell memory formation after mild COVID-19. Study overall: The TCR clusters were mostly specific to one donor. Whole-study results and caveats: Contracting clones, day 15 to 85, had balanced CD4/CD8, and later expanders favored CD4+.

The CDR3 covers 17 residues. V lost 4 bases to trimming and J lost 8 bases; unmatched junction nucleotides: 15. Germline V CDR1 and CDR2: LGHNA, YSLEER. The authors produced TCR alpha and TCR beta cDNA libraries with sample barcodes and UMIs by 5'RACE using constant-segment primers. TCRdb recomputed calls from the 5' RACE reads with MiXCR, one row per CDR3 protein. This sample has fewer than 350,000 distinct CDR3 sequences, with approximately 18% found just once. Sequenced input: PBMCs or a T cell subset sorted from them (not recorded which). The receptor comes from a man between 18 and 29 years old who had mild COVID-19 (a few samples of this study predate the infection). Cell type and time point are not known. V gene TRBV4-3 combines with J gene TRBJ2-3, with TRBD2 matching 10 bases. CDR3 amino acids: CASSRAKRGGPRGTQYF. The CDR3 DNA reads as TGCGCCAGCAGCCGCGCAAAGCGGGGGGGGCCCCGGGGTACGCAGTATTTT.